A single T cell receptor (beta chain) is shown here with its context. Its antigen is unidentified. Blood got drawn at baseline, again on cycle 4 day 1, and then on cycle 7 day 1. This entry comes from a study of OX40 agonist ivuxolimab in advanced cancers. Study-wide context: Prior checkpoint blockade (anti-PD-1, anti-PD-L1 or anti-CTLA-4) was permitted; approximately 44% had it.

Some clones are missing from TCRdb's copy, which holds only in-frame ones; the method was immunoSEQ multiplex PCR. This table holds over 20,000 clones, 78% found once. The V gene lost 3 bases and the J gene lost 6 bases, with 12 bases spanning the gap. Per the germline V gene, CDR1 is LGHNT and CDR2 is FRNRAP. The CDR3 is 14 residues long. Study-wide points: No antigen was identified for the clonally expanded peripheral T cells. A proportion of nonresponders additionally exhibited low normalized T-cell clonal expansion.

V and J are TRBV12-5 and TRBJ1-5; no reliable D call. The sequence was collected from an adult with an advanced solid tumor such as melanoma, head and neck, liver or kidney cancer. This specimen was CD4+ or CD8+ T cells sorted from blood, taken in a trial of the OX40 agonist ivuxolimab. CDR3 nucleotides: TGTGCTAGTGGTTTTAGGAGGGCAGCTCAGCCCCAGCATTTT. It translates to CASGFRRAAQPQHF.